This TCR beta chain was sequenced during a study of CD4 T cells in relation to SARS-CoV-2 and coronaviruses (dated by TCRdb to the early 2020s). With regard to the full study: In the ViraFEST assay, PBMCs were cultured with antigen for nine to ten days, after which TCR beta CDR3s were sequenced to identify clonal expansions specific to the antigen. The roughly twelve convalescent patients included 8 males and 4 females; two subjects were Hispanic. For other donors in the study, expansion assays were sequenced with a different, Illumina-based TCR-beta assay. At the level of individual TCR clonotypes, the study evaluated whether memory CD4+ T cells crossreact between the spike proteins of SARS-CoV-2 and those of common cold coronaviruses. Patient-derived lymphoblastoid cell lines were used to map the HLA restriction of shared crossreactive spike epitopes. Samples from three pre-COVID donors and the naive versus memory experiments were sequenced with the Adaptive Biotechnologies TCR-sequencing kit; other data were Illumina-based. A median age of around 37 years, with a range of roughly 21 to 80 years, was recorded for the full convalescent cohort of about a dozen patients. General study outcomes and caveats: Compared with monoreactive clones, crossreactive clones had significantly weaker SARS-CoV-2-driven expansion, a result consistent with antigenic imprinting. Sequencing naive versus memory cells indicated that the assay picks up memory recall responses, not primary responses primed during culture. Roughly 70% of donors had memory CD4+ clonotypes that crossrecognized SARS-CoV-2 and at least one common cold coronavirus spike. Because no donor provided both pre-pandemic and post-infection samples, tracing the source of pre-existing responses was limited. Small numbers of patients and of tested TCRs limited the study. Crossreactivity analysis was centred on spike protein, so crossreactivity against other viral proteins was not assessed.

Naive and memory CD4+ T cells were separated from cryopreserved PBMCs by first enriching for CD4 and then performing EasySep naive CD4+ T cell enrichment. For nine to ten days, 85,000 to 100,000 sorted naive or memory CD4+ T cells were cultured together with CEF peptides and T cell-depleted PBMCs at a 1:1 ratio. Each peptide culture condition was generally run in triplicate replicate wells. Ficoll-Paque PLUS gradient centrifugation was used to isolate PBMCs from leukapheresis product or whole blood. PBMCs were either used fresh in the expansion assay or cryopreserved at -140 degrees C. The QIAamp Micro DNA Kit was used to extract genomic DNA from the CD4+ T cells. Trimming removed 1 base from V and 4 bases from J, leaving 14 bases between the germline ends. From its cysteine to its phenylalanine, the CDR3 spans 15 amino acids. Only CDR3 DNA remains: 45 bases, in frame from the first base. CDR1 LGHNA and CDR2 YNFKEQ were looked up in the germline V gene.

As for this clone: Its antigen is still unknown. No base-level quality is on record; no much larger clone is a single base apart.

DNA from CEF-cultured naive and memory CD4+ T cells underwent immunoSEQ TCR-beta sequencing at survey level. The paper's data handling went like this. During preprocessing, nonproductive sequences were removed, along with CDR3s that did not begin with C, did not end with F or W, or were shorter than 7 amino acids. The MANAFEST web app identified antigen-specific clonotypes based on expansion compared with the reference and other culture wells. A clone counted as positive if significantly expanded in 2 of 3 replicate wells versus the reference culture at FDR below 0.05. For a clone to be considered positive, significant expansion relative to all other tandem wells and an odds ratio above 5 were also required. Cultured and uncultured naive and memory CD4+ repertoires were searched for previously identified spike- and CEF-reactive CDR3s. CDR3 homology was quantified as pairwise Levenshtein distance, calculated with the stringdist R package after three terminal residues were trimmed from each end. Entries here come from immuneACCESS through TCRdb and include only in-frame sequences with V and J called. Some clones fail to appear in such tables; in the studies checked, an unresolved V gene covers under half of the shortfall, and the cause of the remainder is unknown. V and J calls and clone size are copied from that table; D and trimming were computed from the DNA. The sample includes some 35,000 clones, with 82% observed a single time. The biggest ten clones account for around 4.8% of the sample.

Here the chain combines TRBV4-2 and TRBJ2-7; the D gene lacks a confident call. The specimen was naive CD4+ T cells from PBMCs, cultured in vitro. The sample's cell subset or site label, decoded: naive CD4+ T cells isolated by negative enrichment. The sequence was collected from an adult with COVID-19. CDR3 reads: CASSQGDFAEYEQYF. At the DNA level, the sequence is TGTGCCAGCAGCCAAGGCGACTTCGCGGAATACGAGCAGTACTTC.